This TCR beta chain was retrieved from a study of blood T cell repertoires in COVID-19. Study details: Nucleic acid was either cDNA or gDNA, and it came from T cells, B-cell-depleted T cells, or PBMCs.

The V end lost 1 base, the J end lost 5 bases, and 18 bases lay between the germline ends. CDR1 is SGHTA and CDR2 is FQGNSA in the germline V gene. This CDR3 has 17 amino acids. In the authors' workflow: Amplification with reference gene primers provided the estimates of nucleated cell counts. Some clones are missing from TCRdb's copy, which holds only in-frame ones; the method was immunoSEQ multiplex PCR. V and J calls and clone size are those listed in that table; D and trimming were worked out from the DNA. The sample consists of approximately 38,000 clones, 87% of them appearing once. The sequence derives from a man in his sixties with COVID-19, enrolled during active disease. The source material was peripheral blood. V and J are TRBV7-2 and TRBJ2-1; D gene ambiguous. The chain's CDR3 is CASSLERAVEFHNEQFF. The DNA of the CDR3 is TGTGCCAGCAGCTTAGAGCGTGCTGTAGAGTTCCACAATGAGCAGTTCTTC.